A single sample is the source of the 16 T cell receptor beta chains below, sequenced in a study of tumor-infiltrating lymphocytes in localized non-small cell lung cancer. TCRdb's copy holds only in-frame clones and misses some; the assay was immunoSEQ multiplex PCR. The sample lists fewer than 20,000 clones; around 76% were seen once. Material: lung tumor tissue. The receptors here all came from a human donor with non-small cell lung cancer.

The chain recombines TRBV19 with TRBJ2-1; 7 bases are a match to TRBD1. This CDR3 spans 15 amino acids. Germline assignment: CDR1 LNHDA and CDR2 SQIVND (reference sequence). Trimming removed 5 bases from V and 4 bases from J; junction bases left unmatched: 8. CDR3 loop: CASSGHGTVYNEQFF. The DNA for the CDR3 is TGTGCCAGTAGTGGGCATGGGACAGTTTACAATGAGCAGTTCTTC. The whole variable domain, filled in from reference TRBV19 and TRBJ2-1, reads DGGITQSPKYLFRKEGQNVTLSCEQNLNHDAMYWYRQDPGQGLRLIYYSQIVNDFQKGDIAEGYSVSREKKESFPLTVTSAQKNPTAFYLCASSGHGTVYNEQFFGPGTRLTVL.

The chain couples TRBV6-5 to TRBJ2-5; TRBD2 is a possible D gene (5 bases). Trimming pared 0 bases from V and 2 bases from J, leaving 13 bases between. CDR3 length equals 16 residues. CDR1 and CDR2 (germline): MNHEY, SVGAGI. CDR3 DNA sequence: TGTGCCAGCAGTTACTCGATGACTATCCCGCAAGAGACCCAGTACTTC. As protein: CASSYSMTIPQETQYF.

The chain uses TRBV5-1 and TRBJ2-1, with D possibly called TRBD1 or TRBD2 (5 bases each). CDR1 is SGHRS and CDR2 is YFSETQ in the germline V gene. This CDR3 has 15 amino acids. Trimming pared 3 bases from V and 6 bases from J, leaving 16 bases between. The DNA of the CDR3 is TGCGCCAGCAGCTCCGGGACCGGGGTAGGCAATGAGCAGTTCTTC. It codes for CASSSGTGVGNEQFF.

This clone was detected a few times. CDR3 DNA: TGTGCCATCAGTGAGTCCAACGAGGGATGGTATGGCTACACCTTC. Translating it yields CAISESNEGWYGYTF. The J gene is TRBJ1-2, the V gene TRBV10-3; D is unclear. V gave up 0 bases and J gave up 5 bases, with 13 bases separating them. The CDR3 is 15 residues long. Germline V gene sequence: CDR1 ENHRY, CDR2 SYGVKD.

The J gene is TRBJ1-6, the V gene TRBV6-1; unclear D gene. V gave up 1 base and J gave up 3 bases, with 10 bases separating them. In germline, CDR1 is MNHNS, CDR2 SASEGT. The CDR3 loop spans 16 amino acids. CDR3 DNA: TGTGCCAGCAGTGAAGGAGGGAGTATCTATAATTCACCCCTCCACTTT. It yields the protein CASSEGGSIYNSPLHF.

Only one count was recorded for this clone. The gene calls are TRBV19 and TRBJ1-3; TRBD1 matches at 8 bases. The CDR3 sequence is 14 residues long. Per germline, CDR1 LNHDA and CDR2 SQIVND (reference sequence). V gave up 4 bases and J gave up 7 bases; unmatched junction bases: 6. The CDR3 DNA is TGTGCCAGTAGTACCCGCGGACAGGGTAACACCATATATTTT. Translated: CASSTRGQGNTIYF.

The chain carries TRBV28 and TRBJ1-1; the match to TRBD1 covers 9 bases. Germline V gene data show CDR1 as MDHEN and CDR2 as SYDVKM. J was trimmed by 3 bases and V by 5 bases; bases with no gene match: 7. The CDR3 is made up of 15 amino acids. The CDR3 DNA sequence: TGTGCCAGCAGTGCACCGGGACAGGGAGACACTGAAGCTTTCTTT. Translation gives CASSAPGQGDTEAFF.

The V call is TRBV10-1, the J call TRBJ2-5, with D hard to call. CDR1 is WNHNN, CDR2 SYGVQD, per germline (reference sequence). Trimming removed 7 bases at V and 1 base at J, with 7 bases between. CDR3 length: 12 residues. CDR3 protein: CASNDGQETQYF. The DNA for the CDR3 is TGCGCCAGCAACGACGGCCAAGAGACCCAGTACTTC.

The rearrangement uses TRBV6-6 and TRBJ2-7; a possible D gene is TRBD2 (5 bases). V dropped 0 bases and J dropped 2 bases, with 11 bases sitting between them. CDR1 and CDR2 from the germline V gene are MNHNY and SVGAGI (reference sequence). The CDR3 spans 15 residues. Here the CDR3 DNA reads TGTGCCAGCAGTTACTCGACGGACTCGACCTACGAGCAGTACTTC. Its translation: CASSYSTDSTYEQYF.

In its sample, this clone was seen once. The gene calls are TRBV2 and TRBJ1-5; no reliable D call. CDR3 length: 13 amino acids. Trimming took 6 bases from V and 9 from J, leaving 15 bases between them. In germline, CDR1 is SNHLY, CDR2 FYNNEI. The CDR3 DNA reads TGTGCCAGCAGCTCCGGGCCCGAATCGCCCCAGCATTTT. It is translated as CASSSGPESPQHF.

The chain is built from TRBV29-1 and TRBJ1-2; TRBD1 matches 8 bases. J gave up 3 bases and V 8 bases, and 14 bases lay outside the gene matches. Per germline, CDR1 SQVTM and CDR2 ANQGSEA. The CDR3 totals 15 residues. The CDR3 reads CSSAVPLQGDYGYTF. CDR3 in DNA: TGCAGCTCCGCCGTGCCCTTACAGGGGGACTATGGCTACACCTTC.

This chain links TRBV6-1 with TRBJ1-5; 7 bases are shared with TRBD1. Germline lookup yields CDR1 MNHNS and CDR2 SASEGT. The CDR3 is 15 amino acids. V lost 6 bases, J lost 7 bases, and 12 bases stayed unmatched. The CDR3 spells CASRGMTGSGQPQHF. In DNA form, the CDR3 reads TGTGCCAGCAGGGGAATGACAGGGAGTGGGCAGCCCCAGCATTTT.

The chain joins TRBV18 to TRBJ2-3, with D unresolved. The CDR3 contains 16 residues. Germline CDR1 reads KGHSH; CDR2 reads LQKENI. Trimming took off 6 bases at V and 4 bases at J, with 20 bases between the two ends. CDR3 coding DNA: TGTGCCAGCTCCAAAACCCCGGCCACATTCGCAGATACGCAGTATTTT. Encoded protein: CASSKTPATFADTQYF.

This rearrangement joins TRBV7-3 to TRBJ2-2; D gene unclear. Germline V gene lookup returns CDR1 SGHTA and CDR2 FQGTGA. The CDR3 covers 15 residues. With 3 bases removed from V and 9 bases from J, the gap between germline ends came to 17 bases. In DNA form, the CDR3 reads TGTGCCAGCAGCTTCGGGTCCATGGGCGTCCGGGAGCTGTTTTTT. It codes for CASSFGSMGVRELFF.

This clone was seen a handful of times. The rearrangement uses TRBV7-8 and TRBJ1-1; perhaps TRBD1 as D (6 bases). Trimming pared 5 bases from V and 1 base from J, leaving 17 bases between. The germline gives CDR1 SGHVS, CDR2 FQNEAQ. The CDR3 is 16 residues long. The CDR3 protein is CASSPPTGTPNTEAFF. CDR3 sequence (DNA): TGTGCCAGCAGCCCGCCTACAGGGACGCCGAACACTGAAGCTTTCTTT.

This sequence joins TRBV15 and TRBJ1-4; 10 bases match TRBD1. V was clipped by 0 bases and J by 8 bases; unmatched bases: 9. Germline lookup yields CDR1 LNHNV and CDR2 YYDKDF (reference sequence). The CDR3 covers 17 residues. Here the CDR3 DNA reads TGTGCCACCAGCAGAGATTTAAGGACAGGGGGAGGAGAAAAACTGTTTTTT. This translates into CATSRDLRTGGGEKLFF.